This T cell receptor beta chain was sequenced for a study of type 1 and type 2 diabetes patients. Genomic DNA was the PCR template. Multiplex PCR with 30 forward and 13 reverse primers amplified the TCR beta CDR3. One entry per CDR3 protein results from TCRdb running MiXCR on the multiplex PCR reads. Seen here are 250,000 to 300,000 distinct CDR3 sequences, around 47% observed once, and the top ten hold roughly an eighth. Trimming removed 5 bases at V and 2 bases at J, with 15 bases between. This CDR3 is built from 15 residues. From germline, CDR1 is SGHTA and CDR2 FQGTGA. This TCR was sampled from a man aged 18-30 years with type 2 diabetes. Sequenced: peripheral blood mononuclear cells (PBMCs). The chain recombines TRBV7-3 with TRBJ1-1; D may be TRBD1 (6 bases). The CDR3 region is CASSPPGDFNTEAFF. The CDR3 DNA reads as TGTGCCAGCAGCCCCCCAGGGGATTTTAACACTGAAGCTTTCTTT. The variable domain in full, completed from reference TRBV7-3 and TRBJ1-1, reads GAGVSQTPSNKVTEKGKYVELRCDPISGHTALYWYRQSLGQGPEFLIYFQGTGAADDSGLPNDRFFAVRPEGSVSTLKIQRTERGDSAVYLCASSPPGDFNTEAFFGQGTRLTVV.